This TCR beta chain was observed in a study of T cell responses to AZD1222 COVID-19 vaccine. Study conclusions and caveats: The repertoires were collected only after the peak T cell response. Spike-specific TCR breadth rose after two AZD1222 doses, and depth rose as well. Baseline seropositivity characterized only a handful of AZD1222 recipients.

The germline V gene encodes CDR1 SGHTA and CDR2 FQGNSA. Trimming shortened V by 0 bases and J by 5 bases, and 8 bases separated the two germline ends. The CDR3 runs to 14 residues. About this clone itself: Antigen unknown.

Libraries were prepared by immunoSEQ multiplex PCR; TCRdb keeps only in-frame clonotypes and omits some of them. This repertoire shows 55,000 to 75,000 clones, roughly 90% found once; its top ten account for 4.9%. The input for sequencing was peripheral blood, taken on day 0 of AZD1222 vaccination. The chain uses TRBV7-2 and TRBJ1-5, with D maybe TRBD1 (5 bases). This receptor was identified in an adult in good health. The CDR3 sequence: CASSLAQGHQPQHF. CDR3 sequence (DNA): TGTGCCAGCAGCTTAGCTCAGGGTCATCAGCCCCAGCATTTT.